This T cell receptor beta chain was sequenced during a study of cytomegalovirus exposure and HLA in healthy donors. Study-wide findings and caveats: The classifier reportedly diagnosed cytomegalovirus status with high sensitivity and specificity. Cytomegalovirus-associated status was assigned to about 160 TCR beta chains.

Concerning this clone: What it recognizes is unknown.

Repertoires were generated with immunoSEQ multiplex PCR, while TCRdb's copy carries only in-frame clones and drops some. The profile shows 150,000 or so clones, 89% of them singletons. This CDR3 has 14 amino acids. The germline CDR1 and CDR2 sequences are LNHNV and YYDKDF (reference sequence). V was shortened by 8 bases and J by 5 bases, with 17 bases between the two germline ends. The receptor comes from a young woman in good health and CMV-seropositive. Sequenced input: PBMCs. The chain carries TRBV15 and TRBJ2-3; D is perhaps TRBD1 (6 bases). For the CDR3, the DNA is TGTGCCACCGGCGAGCGGCAGGGGAGAGATACGCAGTATTTT. It codes for CATGERQGRDTQYF. Variable domain in full (rest from reference TRBV15 and TRBJ2-3): DAMVIQNPRYQVTQFGKPVTLSCSQTLNHNVMYWYQQKSSQAPKLLFHYYDKDFNNEADTPDNFQSRRPNTSFCFLDIRSPGLGDTAMYLCATGERQGRDTQYFGPGTRLTVL.